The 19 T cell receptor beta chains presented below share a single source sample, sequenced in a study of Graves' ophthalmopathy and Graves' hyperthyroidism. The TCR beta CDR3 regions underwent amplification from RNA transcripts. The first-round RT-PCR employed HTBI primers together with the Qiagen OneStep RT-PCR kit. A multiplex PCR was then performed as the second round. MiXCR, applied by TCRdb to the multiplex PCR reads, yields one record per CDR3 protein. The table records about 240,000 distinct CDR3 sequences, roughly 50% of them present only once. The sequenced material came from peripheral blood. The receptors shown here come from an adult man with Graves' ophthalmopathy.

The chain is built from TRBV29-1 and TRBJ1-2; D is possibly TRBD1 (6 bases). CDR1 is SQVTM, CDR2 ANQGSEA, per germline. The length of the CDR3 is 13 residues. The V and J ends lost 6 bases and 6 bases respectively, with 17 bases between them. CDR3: CSVPDRWLNGYTF. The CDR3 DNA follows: TGCAGCGTGCCAGACAGGTGGCTCAATGGCTACACCTTC.

CDR3 sequence: CASSLANSNQPQHF. The CDR3, as DNA: TGTGCCAGCAGCTTGGCAAATAGCAATCAGCCCCAGCATTTT. This chain connects TRBV5-4 to TRBJ1-5; no definite D call. The ends were cut back, 0 bases at V and 0 bases at J, with 4 bases in the middle. From germline, CDR1 is SGHNT and CDR2 YYREEE (reference sequence). The CDR3 extends over 14 amino acids.

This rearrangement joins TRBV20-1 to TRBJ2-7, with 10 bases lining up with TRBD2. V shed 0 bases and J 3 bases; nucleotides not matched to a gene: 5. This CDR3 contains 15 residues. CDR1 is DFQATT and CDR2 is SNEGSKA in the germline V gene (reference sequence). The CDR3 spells CSARELAGVRYEQYF. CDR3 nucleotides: TGCAGTGCTAGAGAGCTAGCGGGAGTACGCTACGAGCAGTACTTC.

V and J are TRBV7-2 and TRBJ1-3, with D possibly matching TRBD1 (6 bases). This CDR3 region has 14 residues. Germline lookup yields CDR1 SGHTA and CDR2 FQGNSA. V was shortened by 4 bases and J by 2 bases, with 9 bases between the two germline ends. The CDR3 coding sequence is TGTGCCAGCAGCTCCCGGACAGCTGGAAACACCATATATTTT. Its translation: CASSSRTAGNTIYF.

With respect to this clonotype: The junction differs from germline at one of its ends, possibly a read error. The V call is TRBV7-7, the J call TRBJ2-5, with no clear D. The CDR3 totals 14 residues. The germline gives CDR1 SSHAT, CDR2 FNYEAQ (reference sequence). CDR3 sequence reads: CASSFMGYQETQYF. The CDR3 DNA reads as TGTGCTAGCAGCTTTATGGGTTACCAAGAGACCCAGTACTTC. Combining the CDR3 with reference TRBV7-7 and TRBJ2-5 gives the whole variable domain GAGVSQSPRYKVTKRGQDVTLRCDPISSHATLYWYQQALGQGPEFLTYFNYEAQPDKSGLPSDRFSAERPEGSISTLTIQRTEQRDSAMYRCASSFMGYQETQYFGPGTRLLVL.

Here the CDR3 reads CAISLSLGNEQYF. The CDR3 DNA follows: TGTGCCATCAGCCTGTCCCTGGGAAACGAGCAGTACTTC. This chain connects TRBV10-3 to TRBJ2-7; D is ambiguous. Trimming took 6 bases from V and 5 from J, leaving 14 bases between them. Germline CDR1 is ENHRY and CDR2 is SYGVKD. This CDR3 is built from 13 residues.

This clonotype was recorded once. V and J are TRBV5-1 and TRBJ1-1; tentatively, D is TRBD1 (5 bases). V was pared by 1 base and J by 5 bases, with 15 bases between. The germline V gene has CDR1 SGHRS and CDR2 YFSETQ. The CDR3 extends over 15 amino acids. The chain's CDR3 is CASSLSGVRVTEAFF. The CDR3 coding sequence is TGCGCCAGCAGCTTGAGCGGAGTCAGGGTAACTGAAGCTTTCTTT.

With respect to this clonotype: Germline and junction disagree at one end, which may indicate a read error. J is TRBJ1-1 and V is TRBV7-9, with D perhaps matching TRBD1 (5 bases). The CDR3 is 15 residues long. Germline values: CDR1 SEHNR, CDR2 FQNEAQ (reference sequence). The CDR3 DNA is TGCGCCAGCAGCTTGGTAGGGAGGGGCTACACTGAAGCTTTCTTT. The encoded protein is CASSLVGRGYTEAFF. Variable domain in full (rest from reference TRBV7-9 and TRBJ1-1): DTGVSQNPRHKITKRGQNVTFRCDPISEHNRLYWYRQTLGQGPEFLTYFQNEAQLEKSRLLSDRFSAERPKGSFSTLEIQRTEQGDSAMYLCASSLVGRGYTEAFFGQGTRLTVV.

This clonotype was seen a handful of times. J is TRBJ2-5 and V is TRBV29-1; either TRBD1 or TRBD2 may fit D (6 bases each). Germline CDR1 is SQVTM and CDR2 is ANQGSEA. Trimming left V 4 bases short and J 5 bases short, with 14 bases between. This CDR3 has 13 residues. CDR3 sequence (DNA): TGCAGCGTTGCGAGGGGGGAATGGGAGACCCAGTACTTC. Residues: CSVARGEWETQYF.

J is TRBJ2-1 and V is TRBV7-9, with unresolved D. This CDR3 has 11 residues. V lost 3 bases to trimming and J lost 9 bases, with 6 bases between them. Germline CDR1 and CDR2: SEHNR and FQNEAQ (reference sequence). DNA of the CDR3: TGTGCCAGCAGCTTCTTGGCTGAGCAGTTCTTC. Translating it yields CASSFLAEQFF.

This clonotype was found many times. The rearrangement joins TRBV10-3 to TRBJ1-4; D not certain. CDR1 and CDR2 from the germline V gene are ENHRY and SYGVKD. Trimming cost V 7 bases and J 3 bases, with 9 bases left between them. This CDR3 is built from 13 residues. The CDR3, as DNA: TGTGCCATCAAAGCAAGGTCTAATGAAAAACTGTTTTTT. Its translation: CAIKARSNEKLFF.

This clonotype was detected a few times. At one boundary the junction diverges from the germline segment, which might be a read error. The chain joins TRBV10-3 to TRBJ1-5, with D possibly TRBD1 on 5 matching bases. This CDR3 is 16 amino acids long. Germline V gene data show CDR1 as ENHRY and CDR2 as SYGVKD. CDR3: CASSDSAGTSNQPQHF. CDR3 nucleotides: TGTGCCAGCAGTGACTCGGCCGGGACTAGCAATCAGCCCCAGCATTTT.

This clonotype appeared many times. Written as DNA, the CDR3 is TGTGCCAGCAGTGATACCAGGGGGCGCGGGAGCAATCAGCCCCAGCATTTT. Amino acid sequence: CASSDTRGRGSNQPQHF. The chain couples TRBV2 to TRBJ1-5, with TRBD1 matching over 8 bases. CDR3 length: 17 amino acids. Germline CDR1 is SNHLY and CDR2 is FYNNEI. V trimming: 3 bases; J trimming: 1 base; junction bases outside the gene matches: 8. The entire variable domain, with the rest obtained from reference TRBV2 and TRBJ1-5, is as follows: EPEVTQTPSHQVTQMGQEVILRCVPISNHLYFYWYRQILGQKVEFLVSFYNNEISEKSEIFDDQFSVERPDGSNFTLKIRSTKLEDSAMYFCASSDTRGRGSNQPQHFGDGTRLSIL.

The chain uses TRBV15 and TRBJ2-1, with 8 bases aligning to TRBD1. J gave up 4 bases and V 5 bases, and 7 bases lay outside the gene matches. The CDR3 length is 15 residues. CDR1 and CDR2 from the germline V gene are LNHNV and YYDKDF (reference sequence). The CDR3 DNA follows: TGTGCCACCAGCGTTCGGACAGGGCATTACAATGAGCAGTTCTTC. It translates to CATSVRTGHYNEQFF.

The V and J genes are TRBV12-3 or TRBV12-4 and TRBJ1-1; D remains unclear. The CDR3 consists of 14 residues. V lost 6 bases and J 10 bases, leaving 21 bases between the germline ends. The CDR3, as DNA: TGTGCCAGCAGCTCCTCCCCAGACACCTTAGGAGCTTTCTTT. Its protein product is CASSSSPDTLGAFF.

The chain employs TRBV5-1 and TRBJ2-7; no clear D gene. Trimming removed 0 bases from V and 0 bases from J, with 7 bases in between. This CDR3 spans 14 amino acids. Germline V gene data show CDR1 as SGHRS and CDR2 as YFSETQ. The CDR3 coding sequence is TGCGCCAGCAGCTTGGCAATAAACTCCTACGAGCAGTACTTC. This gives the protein CASSLAINSYEQYF. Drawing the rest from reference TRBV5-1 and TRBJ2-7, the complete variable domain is KAGVTQTPRYLIKTRGQQVTLSCSPISGHRSVSWYQQTPGQGLQFLFEYFSETQRNKGNFPGRFSGRQFSNSRSEMNVSTLELGDSALYLCASSLAINSYEQYFGPGTRLTVT.

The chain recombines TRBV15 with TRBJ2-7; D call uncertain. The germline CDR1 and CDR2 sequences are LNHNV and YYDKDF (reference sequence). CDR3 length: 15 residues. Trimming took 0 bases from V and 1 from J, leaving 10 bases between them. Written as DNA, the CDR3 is TGTGCCACCAGCAGAGATCGACCCGGGTCCTACGAGCAGTACTTC. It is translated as CATSRDRPGSYEQYF.

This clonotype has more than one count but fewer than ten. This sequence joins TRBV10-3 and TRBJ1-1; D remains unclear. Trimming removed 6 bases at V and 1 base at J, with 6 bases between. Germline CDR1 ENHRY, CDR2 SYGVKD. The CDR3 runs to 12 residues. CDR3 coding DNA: TGTGCCATCAGCCAATCGAACACTGAAGCTTTCTTT. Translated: CAISQSNTEAFF.

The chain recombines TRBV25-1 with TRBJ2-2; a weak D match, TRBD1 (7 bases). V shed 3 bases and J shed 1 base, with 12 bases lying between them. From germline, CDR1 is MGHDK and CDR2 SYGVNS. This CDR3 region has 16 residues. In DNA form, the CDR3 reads TGTGCCAGCAGTGACTGGCAGGGGGGGAACACCGGGGAGCTGTTTTTT. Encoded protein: CASSDWQGGNTGELFF. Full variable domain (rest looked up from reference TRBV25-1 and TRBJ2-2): EADIYQTPRYLVIGTGKKITLECSQTMGHDKMYWYQQDPGMELHLIHYSYGVNSTEKGDLSSESTVSRIRTEHFPLTLESARPSHTSQYLCASSDWQGGNTGELFFGEGSRLTVL.